One and the same sample provided the 20 T cell receptor beta chains below, sequenced in a study of response to subunit inactivated influenza vaccine. From the RT-PCR reads, TCRdb called clonotypes with MiXCR, one entry per CDR3 protein. Altogether approximately 500,000 distinct CDR3 sequences are present, 10% to 15% being singletons, with the ten largest covering under 15%. The sequencing used PBMCs from blood, collected more than 35 days after vaccination. These receptors were taken from a man aged 50-60 years who received an inactivated influenza vaccine.

This clonotype has at least ten counts. The rearrangement uses TRBV5-1 and TRBJ2-1; 9 nucleotides agree with TRBD2. The CDR3 has 15 residues. CDR1 SGHRS and CDR2 YFSETQ come from the germline V gene. V shed 4 bases, J shed 2 bases, and the junction held 4 bases outside the gene matches. Here the CDR3 DNA reads TGCGCCAGCAGCGATTTAGCGGGAGCCTACAATGAGCAGTTCTTC. Translating it yields CASSDLAGAYNEQFF.

This clonotype was picked up many times. V gene TRBV11-3 combines with J gene TRBJ2-5; 9 nucleotides match TRBD1. This CDR3 spans 14 amino acids. The J segment lost 5 bases and the V segment lost 4 bases, leaving 5 bases of the junction unmatched. In germline, CDR1 is SGHNT, CDR2 YENEEA. CDR3 loop: CASSSRDRVETQYF. CDR3 DNA sequence: TGTGCCAGCAGCTCCCGGGACAGGGTTGAGACCCAGTACTTC.

V usage is TRBV7-2 and J usage is TRBJ2-7; D is possibly TRBD1 (5 bases). Germline loops: CDR1 SGHTA, CDR2 FQGNSA. The CDR3 is 14 residues long. Trimming stripped 7 bases from V and 0 bases from J, with 13 bases between. In nucleotides, the CDR3 is TGTGCCAGCATCCCTGACAGCCTCTCCTACGAGCAGTACTTC. Its protein product is CASIPDSLSYEQYF.

This clonotype was counted many times. J is TRBJ2-7 and V is TRBV29-1; D remains ambiguous. The CDR3 sequence is 11 residues long. Germline lookup yields CDR1 SQVTM and CDR2 ANQGSEA. The germline V and J ends were trimmed by 2 bases and 3 bases, with 5 bases remaining between them. In DNA form, the CDR3 reads TGCAGCGTTGAAAACGGCTACGAGCAGTACTTC. It is translated as CSVENGYEQYF.

This clonotype has only a few counts. The V call is TRBV5-1, the J call TRBJ2-7; TRBD2 agrees at 11 bases. CDR1 is SGHRS, CDR2 YFSETQ, per germline. The CDR3 is made up of 19 amino acids. Trimming cost V 0 bases and J 4 bases; bases outside gene matches: 15. In DNA, the CDR3 is TGCGCCAGCAGCTTGGACGGACTAGCGGGCGGTTTTAAGGGATACGAGCAGTACTTC. Protein sequence: CASSLDGLAGGFKGYEQYF.

This chain joins TRBV29-1 and TRBJ2-5, with unresolved D. This CDR3 is built from 12 residues. Trimming left V 5 bases short and J 1 base short, with 8 bases between. Germline V gene lookup returns CDR1 SQVTM and CDR2 ANQGSEA. CDR3 protein: CSVLLSQETQYF. The DNA of the CDR3 is TGCAGCGTTCTTTTATCCCAAGAGACCCAGTACTTC.

The gene calls are TRBV5-5 and TRBJ2-3, with 9 bases fitting TRBD1. V gave up 4 bases and J gave up 5 bases; unmatched junction bases: 5. CDR3 length: 14 residues. Germline CDR1 and CDR2: SGHKS and YYEKEE (reference sequence). The CDR3 region has the DNA TGTGCCAGCAGCGGGACAGGGTACGAAGATACGCAGTATTTT. Encoded protein: CASSGTGYEDTQYF.

This clonotype appeared a few times. The chain carries TRBV5-1 and TRBJ2-1; TRBD2 matches 7 bases. The length of the CDR3 is 16 residues. Germline-derived CDR1 and CDR2 are SGHRS and YFSETQ. With 6 bases clipped from V and 8 bases from J, the junction kept 17 bases outside the gene matches. CDR3 coding DNA: TGCGCCAGCACCGGCACCTCTAGCGGTTGGGGCGATGAGCAGTTCTTC. Translating gives CASTGTSSGWGDEQFF.

This clonotype has a handful of counts. This chain links TRBV6-2 or TRBV6-3 with TRBJ1-2, with unresolved D. The CDR3 is 14 residues long. Looked up from germline, CDR1 is MNHEY and CDR2 is SVGEGT. The V and J ends lost 4 bases and 0 bases respectively, with 9 bases between them. The CDR3 spells CASSFDGTNYGYTF. In DNA, the CDR3 is TGTGCCAGCAGTTTCGACGGTACTAACTATGGCTACACCTTC.

The chain recombines TRBV7-9 with TRBJ1-4; possible D gene TRBD1, 5 bases. Per germline, CDR1 SEHNR and CDR2 FQNEAQ (reference sequence). The CDR3 consists of 14 residues. V was cut by 5 bases and J by 4 bases, with 11 bases left in between. The CDR3 DNA reads TGTGCCAGCAGCCCCCGGGGGAATAATGAAAAACTGTTTTTT. Translating it yields CASSPRGNNEKLFF.

This clonotype was observed a few times. The chain carries TRBV6-1 and TRBJ1-3; 8 nucleotides agree with TRBD1. This CDR3 has 15 residues. V lost 6 bases and J lost 2; bases outside the gene matches: 6. The V gene's germline CDR1 is MNHNS and CDR2 SASEGT. DNA of the CDR3: TGTGCCAGCAGCCACCGACAGGGGCCTGGAAACACCATATATTTT. Amino acids: CASSHRQGPGNTIYF.

The chain is built from TRBV7-2 and TRBJ1-6; tentative D call: TRBD1 (6 bases). The ends were cut back, 3 bases at V and 6 bases at J, with 15 bases in the middle. The CDR3 spans 16 residues. CDR1 is SGHTA, CDR2 FQGNSA, per germline. As DNA, the CDR3 is TGTGCCAGCAGCTTGCAGGGGCCGAATTTTAATTCACCCCTCCACTTT. It codes for CASSLQGPNFNSPLHF.

Only a few counts were recorded for this clonotype. The V gene is TRBV5-1, the J gene TRBJ2-1; D possibly uses TRBD1 or TRBD2 (5 bases each). CDR3 length equals 14 residues. Germline V gene data show CDR1 as SGHRS and CDR2 as YFSETQ. Trimming shortened V by 2 bases and J by 4 bases, and 10 bases separated the two germline ends. CDR3 nucleotide sequence: TGCGCCAGCAGCTTCGAGGGGCGATACAATGAGCAGTTCTTC. Amino acid sequence: CASSFEGRYNEQFF. The entire variable domain, with the rest obtained from reference TRBV5-1 and TRBJ2-1, is as follows: KAGVTQTPRYLIKTRGQQVTLSCSPISGHRSVSWYQQTPGQGLQFLFEYFSETQRNKGNFPGRFSGRQFSNSRSEMNVSTLELGDSALYLCASSFEGRYNEQFFGPGTRLTVL.

The chain joins TRBV24-1 to TRBJ1-1; D is unresolved. The CDR3 length is 12 residues. The germline V and J ends were trimmed by 5 bases and 1 base, with 4 bases remaining between them. Germline-derived CDR1 and CDR2 are KGHDR and SFDVKD. The CDR3 DNA is TGTGCCACCAGTGGCGGGAACACTGAAGCTTTCTTT. Translation: CATSGGNTEAFF.

This clonotype was detected only a few times. The V gene is TRBV5-5, the J gene TRBJ2-2; D tentatively reads TRBD1 or TRBD2 (5 bases each). V was shortened by 0 bases and J by 5 bases, with 8 bases between the two germline ends. The CDR3 is made up of 14 amino acids. Germline lookup yields CDR1 SGHKS and CDR2 YYEKEE (reference sequence). Here the CDR3 reads CASSLVGVTGELFF. CDR3 DNA sequence: TGTGCCAGCAGCTTGGTGGGGGTTACCGGGGAGCTGTTTTTT.

This clonotype was found a few times. The V gene is TRBV10-2, the J gene TRBJ2-6; D is unresolved. The CDR3 contains 14 residues. Trimming stripped 7 bases from V and 2 bases from J, with 9 bases between. The V gene's germline CDR1 is WSHSY and CDR2 SAAADI. The CDR3 reads CASTLGAGANVLTF. The DNA for the CDR3 is TGCGCCAGCACCCTTGGGGCTGGGGCCAACGTCCTGACTTTC.

The chain combines TRBV5-1 with TRBJ2-3, with D uncertain. This CDR3 region has 14 residues. V lost 0 bases to trimming and J lost 3 bases, with 8 bases between them. Germline loops: CDR1 SGHRS, CDR2 YFSETQ. As DNA, the CDR3 is TGCGCCAGCAGCTTGGAAGGGTGGACAGATACGCAGTATTTT. Translation: CASSLEGWTDTQYF.

The chain carries TRBV11-1 and TRBJ2-4; 12 nucleotides agree with TRBD2. From germline, CDR1 is SGHAT and CDR2 FQDESV (reference sequence). This CDR3 is built from 20 residues. J was trimmed by 0 bases and V by 1 base; bases with no gene match: 10. CDR3 in amino acids: CASSLGTSGKKATAKNIQYF. CDR3 DNA: TGTGCCAGCAGCTTAGGGACTAGCGGGAAAAAGGCGACAGCCAAAAACATTCAGTACTTC.

This clonotype was counted a few times. The CDR3 DNA reads as TGCGCCAGCAGCCAGGGACAGGGTACGGGCTCTGGAAACACCATATATTTT. This codes for CASSQGQGTGSGNTIYF. The rearrangement links TRBV5-1 to TRBJ1-3; 9 bases match TRBD1. J gave up 0 bases and V 4 bases, and 8 bases lay outside the gene matches. The CDR3 covers 17 residues. Per the germline V gene, CDR1 is SGHRS and CDR2 is YFSETQ.

This clonotype turned up a few times. The rearrangement uses TRBV20-1 and TRBJ1-2, with D tentatively TRBD1 (6 bases). Germline assignment: CDR1 DFQATT and CDR2 SNEGSKA (reference sequence). Deletions cut 6 bases from V and 7 bases from J, with 21 bases between. The CDR3 has 14 amino acids. The CDR3, as DNA: TGCAGTGCCATTGGGGGGGCTCAATCCGTTGGCTACACCTTC. Protein: CSAIGGAQSVGYTF.